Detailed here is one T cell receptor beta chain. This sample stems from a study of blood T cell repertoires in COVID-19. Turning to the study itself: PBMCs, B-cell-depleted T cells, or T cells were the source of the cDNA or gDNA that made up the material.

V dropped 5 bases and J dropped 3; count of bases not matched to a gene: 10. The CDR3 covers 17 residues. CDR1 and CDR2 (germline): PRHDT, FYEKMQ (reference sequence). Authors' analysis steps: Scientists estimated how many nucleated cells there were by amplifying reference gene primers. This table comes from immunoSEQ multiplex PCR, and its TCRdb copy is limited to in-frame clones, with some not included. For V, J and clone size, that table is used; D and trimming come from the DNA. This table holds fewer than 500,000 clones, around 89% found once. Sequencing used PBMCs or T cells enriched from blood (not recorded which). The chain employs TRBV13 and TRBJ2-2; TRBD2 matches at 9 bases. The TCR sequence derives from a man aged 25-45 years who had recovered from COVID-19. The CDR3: CASSPNLGLADTGELFF. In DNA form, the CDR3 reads TGTGCCAGCAGCCCGAATCTGGGACTAGCTGACACCGGGGAGCTGTTTTTT.